The 26 T cell receptor beta chains below all came from one sample that was sequenced in a study of T cell changes during pregnancy in multiple sclerosis. Here immunoSEQ multiplex PCR was the method, and the copy in TCRdb shows in-frame clones only, minus some. The sample records tens of thousands of clones, about 94% being singletons. Sequencing used CD8+ T cells from peripheral blood mononuclear cells, obtained after pregnancy. The receptors were gathered from a female donor with multiple sclerosis, enrolled in a pregnancy study.

The chain carries TRBV5-5 and TRBJ2-7; D might be TRBD1 (5 bases). V lost 2 bases to trimming and J lost 5 bases, with 17 bases between them. The CDR3 has 15 amino acids. Per the germline V gene, CDR1 is SGHKS and CDR2 is YYEKEE (reference sequence). The CDR3 loop reads CASSLSVQGGDEQYF. The CDR3 region has the DNA TGTGCCAGCAGCTTAAGTGTCCAGGGCGGCGACGAGCAGTACTTC.

This rearrangement joins TRBV7-8 to TRBJ1-1, with D hard to call. Trimming removed 5 bases from V and 3 bases from J, with 13 bases in between. Germline assignment: CDR1 SGHVS and CDR2 FQNEAQ. The CDR3 is 14 amino acids. This CDR3 reads CASSPRRPDTEAFF. CDR3 in DNA: TGTGCCAGCAGCCCGAGGCGGCCGGACACTGAAGCTTTCTTT.

This chain joins TRBV2 and TRBJ2-3, with D hard to call. Between the trimmed V and J ends, which lost 4 bases and 4 bases, there was a span of 15 bases. Germline V lookup: CDR1 SNHLY, CDR2 FYNNEI. This CDR3 region has 15 residues. The CDR3 DNA reads TGTGCCAGCAGTGTCGCGGTCTCCCTGGCAGATACGCAGTATTTT. It codes for CASSVAVSLADTQYF.

The chain combines TRBV7-4 with TRBJ2-1, with no clear D. Deletions cut 5 bases from V and 2 bases from J, with 22 bases between. Germline CDR1 and CDR2: SGHVT and SQSDAQ. The CDR3 contains 18 residues. In nucleotides, the CDR3 is TGTGCCAGCAGCCCTCCGTCCTATTGCGCAACGCCCTACAATGAGCAGTTCTTC. Its protein product is CASSPPSYCATPYNEQFF. Full variable domain (rest looked up from reference TRBV7-4 and TRBJ2-1): GAGVSQSPRYKVAKRGRDVALRCDSISGHVTLYWYRQTLGQGSEVLTYSQSDAQRDKSGRPSGRFSAERPERSVSTLKIQRTEQGDSAVYLCASSPPSYCATPYNEQFFGPGTRLTVL.

The V gene is TRBV10-1, the J gene TRBJ2-5, with D perhaps matching TRBD1 (5 bases). The CDR3 is made up of 15 amino acids. V was trimmed by 0 bases and J by 5 bases, leaving 13 bases between them. CDR1 WNHNN and CDR2 SYGVQD come from the germline V gene (reference sequence). The CDR3 DNA sequence: TGCGCCAGCAGTGAGTCTGGCAGGGAAGGGGAGACCCAGTACTTC. Residues: CASSESGREGETQYF.

This chain connects TRBV28 to TRBJ1-5, with 7 bases identical to TRBD1. The CDR3 contains 16 residues. Germline lookup yields CDR1 MDHEN and CDR2 SYDVKM. With V trimmed by 5 bases and J by 1 base, 8 bases remained unmatched. The DNA for the CDR3 is TGTGCCAGCAGTGAAGCAGGGGGAGGCAGCAATCAGCCCCAGCATTTT. Its translation: CASSEAGGGSNQPQHF.

The chain uses TRBV7-9 and TRBJ1-2, with D perhaps TRBD1 (6 bases). The CDR3 consists of 13 residues. V was shortened by 5 bases and J by 7 bases, with 14 bases between the two germline ends. Germline CDR1 is SEHNR and CDR2 is FQNEAQ (reference sequence). CDR3 DNA: TGTGCCAGCAGCGAAGACAGGATAGTTGGCTACACCTTC. Its protein is CASSEDRIVGYTF.

V usage is TRBV21-1 and J usage is TRBJ2-2; the table's TRBD2 call for D was not verified on the DNA. TRBV21-1 is labeled a pseudogene. The length of the CDR3 is 18 residues. CDR3 coding DNA: TGTGCCAGCAGCAAAGAGCGGGGACTAGTGGAGAACACCGGGGAGCTGTTTTTT. Translating gives CASSKERGLVENTGELFF.

The chain uses TRBV11-2 and TRBJ1-5; possibly TRBD1 for D (6 bases). This CDR3 comprises 15 residues. The V and J ends lost 5 bases and 5 bases respectively, with 16 bases between them. CDR1 and CDR2 from the germline V gene are SGHAT and FQNNGV. The CDR3 protein is CASSRRGGPDQPQHF. The CDR3 nucleotides are TGTGCCAGCAGCCGGCGGGGGGGGCCCGATCAGCCCCAGCATTTT.

V gene TRBV28 combines with J gene TRBJ2-4, with 10 nucleotides matching TRBD1. Germline loops: CDR1 MDHEN, CDR2 SYDVKM. The CDR3 is made up of 13 amino acids. V lost 6 bases to trimming and J lost 9 bases; unmatched junction nucleotides: 5. This CDR3 is CASSLGQGSIQYF. Written as DNA, the CDR3 is TGTGCCAGCAGCCTGGGACAGGGGAGCATTCAGTACTTC.

In DNA form, the CDR3 reads TGTGCCAGCAGCTATAAATTGAACAGGGTTTTCACTGAAGCTTTCTTT. Its translation is CASSYKLNRVFTEAFF. The chain is built from TRBV5-5 and TRBJ1-1; D might be TRBD1 (6 bases). Per germline, CDR1 SGHKS and CDR2 YYEKEE (reference sequence). Trimming left V 3 bases short and J 4 bases short, with 19 bases between. The CDR3 is 16 amino acids.

CDR3 sequence reads: CASSLVGDSSTDTQYF. Here the CDR3 DNA reads TGTGCCAGCAGTTTAGTGGGCGATTCTAGCACAGATACGCAGTATTTT. The V call is TRBV28, the J call TRBJ2-3; D call uncertain. CDR1 is MDHEN and CDR2 is SYDVKM in the germline V gene. The CDR3 length is 16 residues. The V gene lost 2 bases and the J gene lost 0 bases, with 12 bases spanning the gap.

This chain uses TRBV5-1 with TRBJ2-7; TRBD2 might be the D (5 bases). The CDR3 is 12 residues long. Germline CDR1 and CDR2: SGHRS and YFSETQ. V was shortened by 2 bases and J by 3 bases, with 6 bases between the two germline ends. CDR3 bases: TGCGCCAGCAGCTTTGCGGGCTACGAGCAGTACTTC. Amino acid sequence: CASSFAGYEQYF.

The V call is TRBV7-9, the J call TRBJ2-1; 11 nucleotides align to TRBD2. Per germline, CDR1 SEHNR and CDR2 FQNEAQ (reference sequence). Losses at the gene ends were 0 bases for V and 1 base for J; bases not matched to a gene: 5. This CDR3 contains 18 residues. The CDR3 sequence is CASSLALAGGGSYNEQFF. CDR3 coding DNA: TGTGCCAGCAGCTTAGCTCTAGCGGGAGGTGGGTCCTACAATGAGCAGTTCTTC.

The chain recombines TRBV6-1 with TRBJ2-7, with 8 bases fitting TRBD1. This CDR3 has 15 residues. V lost 6 bases, J lost 2 bases, and 9 bases stayed unmatched. Germline V CDR1 and CDR2: MNHNS, SASEGT. The chain's CDR3 is CASSGSPGQAYEQYF. DNA of the CDR3: TGTGCCAGCAGCGGGAGTCCGGGACAGGCCTACGAGCAGTACTTC.

This clone was seen a single time. In nucleotides, the CDR3 is TGCGCCAGCAGGACGACACAGGGGGCTGAAGCTTTCTTT. It specifies CASRTTQGAEAFF. The chain employs TRBV10-1 and TRBJ1-1, with 8 bases lining up with TRBD1. The CDR3 has 13 amino acids. Germline lookup yields CDR1 WNHNN and CDR2 SYGVQD (reference sequence). The V gene end was trimmed by 6 bases and the J gene end by 6 bases; junction bases not matched to a gene: 6.

The genes are TRBV10-3 and TRBJ1-3; no clear D. Per germline, CDR1 ENHRY and CDR2 SYGVKD. The CDR3 is 12 amino acids. V dropped 3 bases and J dropped 4 bases, with 4 bases sitting between them. CDR3 nucleotide sequence: TGTGCCATCAGTGACATGGGAAACACCATATATTTT. Its translation: CAISDMGNTIYF.

The rearrangement uses TRBV4-1 and TRBJ1-2; D is unresolved. The CDR3 contains 14 residues. Trimming took 1 base from V and 4 from J, leaving 10 bases between them. The germline gives CDR1 MGHRA, CDR2 YSYEKL. This CDR3 is CASSQGGLTYGYTF. The DNA of the CDR3 is TGCGCCAGCAGCCAAGGCGGGCTGACCTATGGCTACACCTTC.

A few counts support this clone. The chain uses TRBV7-9 and TRBJ2-2, with 8 bases identical to TRBD1. The junction had 4 bases not matched to a gene; V was cut back by 2 bases and J by 2 bases. This CDR3 contains 16 residues. Germline V CDR1 and CDR2: SEHNR, FQNEAQ (reference sequence). In DNA, the CDR3 is TGTGCCAGCAGCTTACCTCAGGGGGCCAACACCGGGGAGCTGTTTTTT. The encoded protein is CASSLPQGANTGELFF.

The chain joins TRBV30 to TRBJ1-2; D is uncertain. V lost 4 bases, J lost 4 bases, and 13 bases lay in between. Germline loops: CDR1 GTSNPN, CDR2 SVGIG (reference sequence). The CDR3 has 13 residues. In nucleotides, the CDR3 is TGTGCCTGGACCCCGGGGTTCGGCTATGGCTACACCTTC. Translation gives CAWTPGFGYGYTF.

The rearrangement joins TRBV14 to TRBJ2-6; possible D gene TRBD1, 5 bases. V gave up 3 bases and J gave up 2 bases, with 14 bases separating them. The CDR3 covers 17 residues. Per germline, CDR1 SGHDN and CDR2 FVKESK. The CDR3 spells CASSHDSPVAGANVLTF. Here the CDR3 DNA reads TGTGCCAGCAGCCATGACAGTCCCGTCGCTGGGGCCAACGTCCTGACTTTC.

V usage is TRBV10-1 and J usage is TRBJ2-7; D perhaps matches TRBD2 (6 bases). This CDR3 region has 16 residues. The ends were cut back, 0 bases at V and 0 bases at J, with 12 bases in the middle. CDR1 is WNHNN, CDR2 SYGVQD, per germline (reference sequence). The DNA for the CDR3 is TGCGCCAGCAGTGAGTCGAAGGGGACTTTCTCCTACGAGCAGTACTTC. Translating it yields CASSESKGTFSYEQYF.

This chain links TRBV2 with TRBJ1-5; 8 nucleotides line up with TRBD1. Germline CDR1 is SNHLY and CDR2 is FYNNEI. This CDR3 has 14 residues. Germline trimming cut 8 bases from V and 2 bases from J; bases unmatched to any gene: 5. The CDR3, as DNA: TGTGCCAGCTTGGGACAGGTGGGCAATCAGCCCCAGCATTTT. Translating gives CASLGQVGNQPQHF. Filled out from reference TRBV2 and TRBJ1-5, the complete variable domain reads EPEVTQTPSHQVTQMGQEVILRCVPISNHLYFYWYRQILGQKVEFLVSFYNNEISEKSEIFDDQFSVERPDGSNFTLKIRSTKLEDSAMYFCASLGQVGNQPQHFGDGTRLSIL.

The chain employs TRBV11-2 and TRBJ2-7; 9 bases agree with TRBD2. Germline V gives CDR1 SGHAT, CDR2 FQNNGV. The CDR3 is 13 residues long. The ends lost 3 bases at V and 5 bases at J; junction bases unmatched: 2. CDR3 in amino acids: CASSFGGGDEQYF. The CDR3 coding sequence is TGTGCCAGCAGCTTTGGCGGGGGGGACGAGCAGTACTTC.

The rearrangement joins TRBV13 to TRBJ2-3; D may be TRBD2 (5 bases). The CDR3 runs 15 residues. Germline values: CDR1 PRHDT, CDR2 FYEKMQ (reference sequence). Trimming left V 3 bases short and J 2 bases short, with 12 bases between. CDR3 residues: CASSFPSGPTDTQYF. The CDR3 bases are TGTGCCAGCAGCTTCCCCAGCGGACCCACAGATACGCAGTATTTT.

The chain employs TRBV27 and TRBJ1-5; D perhaps matches TRBD1 (6 bases). The CDR3 runs 12 residues. The germline V gene encodes CDR1 MNHEY and CDR2 SMNVEV (reference sequence). Deletions cut 8 bases from V and 4 bases from J, with 9 bases between. The CDR3 is CASRTGNQPQHF. As DNA, the CDR3 is TGTGCCAGCCGCACAGGGAATCAGCCCCAGCATTTT.